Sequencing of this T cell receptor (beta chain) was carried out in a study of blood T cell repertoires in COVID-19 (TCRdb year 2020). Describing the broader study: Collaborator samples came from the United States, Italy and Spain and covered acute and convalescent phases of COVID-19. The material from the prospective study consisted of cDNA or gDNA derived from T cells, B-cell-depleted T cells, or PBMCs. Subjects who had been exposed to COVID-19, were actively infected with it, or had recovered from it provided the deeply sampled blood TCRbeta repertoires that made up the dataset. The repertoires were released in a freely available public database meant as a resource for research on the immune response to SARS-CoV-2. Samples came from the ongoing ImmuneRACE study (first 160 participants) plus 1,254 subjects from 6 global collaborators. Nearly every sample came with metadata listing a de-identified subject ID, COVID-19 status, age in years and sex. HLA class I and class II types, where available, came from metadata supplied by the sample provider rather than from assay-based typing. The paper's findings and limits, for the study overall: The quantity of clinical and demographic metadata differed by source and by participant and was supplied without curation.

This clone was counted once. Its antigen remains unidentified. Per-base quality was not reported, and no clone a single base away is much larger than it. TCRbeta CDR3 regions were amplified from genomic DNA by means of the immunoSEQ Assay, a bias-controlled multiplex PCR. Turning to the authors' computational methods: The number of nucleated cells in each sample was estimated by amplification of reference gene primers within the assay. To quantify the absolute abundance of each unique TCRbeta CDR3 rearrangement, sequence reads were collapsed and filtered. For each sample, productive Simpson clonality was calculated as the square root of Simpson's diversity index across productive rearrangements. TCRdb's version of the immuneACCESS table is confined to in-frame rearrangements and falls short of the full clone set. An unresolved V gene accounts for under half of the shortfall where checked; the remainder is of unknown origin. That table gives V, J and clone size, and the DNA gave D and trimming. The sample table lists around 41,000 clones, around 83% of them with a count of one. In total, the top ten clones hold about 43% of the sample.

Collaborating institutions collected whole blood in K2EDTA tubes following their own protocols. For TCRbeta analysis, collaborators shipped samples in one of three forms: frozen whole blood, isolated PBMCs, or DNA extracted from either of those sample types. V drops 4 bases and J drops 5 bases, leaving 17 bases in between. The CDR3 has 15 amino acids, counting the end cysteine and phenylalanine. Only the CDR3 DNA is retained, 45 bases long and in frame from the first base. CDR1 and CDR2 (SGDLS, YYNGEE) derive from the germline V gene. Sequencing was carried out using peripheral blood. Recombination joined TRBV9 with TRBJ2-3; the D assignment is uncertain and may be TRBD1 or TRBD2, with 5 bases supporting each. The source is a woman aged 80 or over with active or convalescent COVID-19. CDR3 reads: CASSLEGFSGDTQYF. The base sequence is TGTGCCAGCAGCCTAGAGGGGTTTAGTGGAGATACGCAGTATTTT.